This is a list of T cell receptor beta chains from one sample in a study of blood T cells in healthy people across ages. MiXCR was run by TCRdb on the 5' RACE reads, yielding one entry per CDR3 protein. The sample lists about 1 million distinct CDR3 sequences; 45% were seen once. Sequencing input: blood. The source is a woman aged 55 to 70 in good health. Each CDR3 is given with its conserved first and last residue.

TRBV28	CASAGGGQFF
TRBV11-2	CASSSQGDGKNIQYF
TRBV7-2	CASSPRQEDTQYF
TRBV14	CASSSRLGFTDTQYF
TRBV7-3	CASSLIVQRVLLVGGFPIHTEAFF
TRBV5-6	CASSLVGRAQPKETQYF
TRBV6-5	CASSALGVQYF
TRBV6-2/TRBV6-3	CASSRGRTQYF
TRBV27	CASSPGNSGEQYF
TRBV20-1	CSAWDGRSTDTQYF
TRBV11-1	CASSGVAGGAQFF
TRBV11-2	CASRRTGGTGYTF
TRBV29-1	CSVGPAGHGELFF
TRBV9	CASSAGTGVIQYF
TRBV10-3	CAISESAAGSNSPLHF
TRBV5-1	CASSATEGMRTDTQYF
TRBV5-1	CASRPRVGNEKLFF
TRBV7-8	CASSFPRLTSGKVEQFF
TRBV15	CATSSALQGGEAFF
TRBV7-2	CASSPKSGRTDTQYF
TRBV3-1	CASSQVGTTNSPLHF
TRBV20-1	CSARDRFSGVSYNEQFF
TRBV29-1	CSGVVDYEQYF
TRBV21-1	CASTKGDDYGYTF
TRBV29-1	CSVLSFSYEQYF
TRBV24-1	CATSDSGLAGELYNEQYF